What follows are 9 T cell receptor beta chains derived from one specimen sequenced in a study of blood T cell repertoires in COVID-19. This table comes from immunoSEQ multiplex PCR, and its TCRdb copy is limited to in-frame clones, with some not included. The sample yields 400,000 to 450,000 clones, 80% to 95% seen once. Sequenced: PBMCs or T cells enriched from blood (not recorded which). The receptors originated from a man between 18 and 35 years old who had recovered from COVID-19.

The V gene is TRBV28, the J gene TRBJ1-6, with 8 bases lining up with TRBD1. CDR1 and CDR2 (germline): MDHEN, SYDVKM. V lost 5 bases, J lost 7 bases, and 4 bases stayed unmatched. This CDR3 spans 14 amino acids. The CDR3 region has the DNA TGTGCCAGCAGTCCAGGACAGGGAAATTCACCCCTCCACTTT. Translating it yields CASSPGQGNSPLHF.

The CDR3 sequence: CASRPGTTNTGELFF. The CDR3 DNA reads TGTGCCAGTAGACCCGGGACAACGAACACCGGGGAGCTGTTTTTT. The rearrangement joins TRBV19 to TRBJ2-2, with D perhaps matching TRBD1 (6 bases). V gave up 6 bases and J gave up 0 bases, with 11 bases separating them. This CDR3 is 15 amino acids long. Germline CDR1 is LNHDA and CDR2 is SQIVND (reference sequence).

The V gene is TRBV30, the J gene TRBJ2-1, with 12 bases aligning to TRBD2. With V trimmed by 3 bases and J by 8 bases, 14 bases remained unmatched. The CDR3 sequence is 17 residues long. Germline CDR1 and CDR2: GTSNPN and SVGIG (reference sequence). CDR3 region: CAWSPTASGRAIHEQFF. In DNA, the CDR3 is TGTGCCTGGAGCCCCACCGCTAGCGGGAGGGCCATTCATGAGCAGTTCTTC.

V gene TRBV19 combines with J gene TRBJ1-2; TRBD1 might be the D (5 bases). This CDR3 has 16 amino acids. V lost 5 bases and J 0 bases, leaving 16 bases between the germline ends. Germline CDR1 LNHDA, CDR2 SQIVND (reference sequence). The CDR3 DNA sequence: TGTGCCAGTAGTCCCCCAGGGAGGGCCACTAACTATGGCTACACCTTC. It codes for CASSPPGRATNYGYTF.

V gene TRBV28 combines with J gene TRBJ2-1; 8 bases are a match to TRBD1. Germline V lookup: CDR1 MDHEN, CDR2 SYDVKM. The V and J ends lost 6 bases and 4 bases, in that order; junction bases with no gene match: 8. The CDR3 is 15 amino acids. CDR3 region: CASRAGTGTYNEQFF. CDR3 sequence (DNA): TGTGCCAGCAGAGCCGGGACAGGAACTTACAATGAGCAGTTCTTC.

The chain carries TRBV28 and TRBJ1-2, with a possible D match to TRBD1 (5 bases). V shed 4 bases and J shed 2 bases, with 17 bases lying between them. In germline, CDR1 is MDHEN, CDR2 SYDVKM. The CDR3 length is 16 residues. CDR3 DNA sequence: TGTGCCAGCAGTTCCCCAGGGAAGGCTCCCAACTATGGCTACACCTTC. The encoded protein is CASSSPGKAPNYGYTF.

The J gene is TRBJ2-5, the V gene TRBV15, with unresolved D. The CDR3 is 15 amino acids. V was cut by 1 base and J by 5 bases, with 14 bases left in between. Germline loops: CDR1 LNHNV, CDR2 YYDKDF (reference sequence). The CDR3 loop reads CATSRVGLGEETQYF. The DNA for the CDR3 is TGTGCCACCAGCAGAGTGGGCTTGGGCGAGGAGACCCAGTACTTC.

The chain combines TRBV5-6 with TRBJ2-7, with 8 bases lining up with TRBD2. This CDR3 comprises 14 residues. Germline V gene sequence: CDR1 SGHDT, CDR2 YYEEEE. The V gene end was trimmed by 5 bases and the J gene end by 2 bases; junction bases not matched to a gene: 6. CDR3 residues: CASSLAGTTYEQYF. The CDR3, as DNA: TGTGCCAGCAGTTTAGCGGGGACAACCTACGAGCAGTACTTC.

This chain connects TRBV10-1 to TRBJ2-3; D possibly corresponds to TRBD1 (5 bases). CDR1 WNHNN and CDR2 SYGVQD come from the germline V gene (reference sequence). This CDR3 comprises 16 residues. With 6 bases removed from V and 1 base from J, the gap between germline ends came to 17 bases. In nucleotides, the CDR3 is TGCGCCAGCAGGCAGGGTAATGGAAAACGCACAGATACGCAGTATTTT. This encodes CASRQGNGKRTDTQYF.